This passage covers 11 T cell receptor beta chains from one sample sequenced in a study of T-cell memory formation after mild COVID-19 (dated by TCRdb to the early 2020s). Library preparation was by 5' RACE. The sequencer was an Illumina NovaSeq 6000. TCRdb ran its own pipeline on the public reads, namely fastp trimming at Q25 and MiXCR clone calling, and kept in-frame beta chains. Here each entry gathers all rows of one CDR3 protein and keeps the most common genes and DNA. Here the sample has about 610,000 distinct CDR3 sequences; 15% to 20% occur a single time. Jointly, the top ten make up around 8.1% of the sample. Sequenced sample: PBMCs or a T cell subset sorted from them (not recorded which). Receptors were obtained from an adult woman who had mild COVID-19 (a few samples of this study predate the infection). The sample titles of this study are shuffled in the database, so cell type and time point are left out; the donor was told from shared clones.

The table lists this clonotype with a few counts. The chain links TRBV3-1 to TRBJ2-7, with 9 bases that match TRBD1. Germline V lookup: CDR1 LGHDT, CDR2 YNNKEL (reference sequence). J gave up 12 bases and V 5 bases, and 5 bases lay outside the gene matches. This CDR3 region has 11 residues. The DNA for the CDR3 is TGTGCCAGCAGCAGCGGACAGGGGTTGTACTTC. Translation gives CASSSGQGLYF.

A few counts support this clonotype. The chain uses TRBV4-2 and TRBJ1-2; D remains ambiguous. Trimming cost V 4 bases and J 4 bases, with 7 bases left between them. CDR3 size: 12 residues. Germline V gene lookup returns CDR1 LGHNA and CDR2 YNFKEQ. DNA of the CDR3: TGTGCCAGCAGCCTAACTAGCTATGGCTACACCTTC. The encoded protein is CASSLTSYGYTF.

This chain connects TRBV29-1 to TRBJ2-1; possible D gene TRBD2, 6 bases. The V end was cut by 6 bases, the J end by 4 bases, with 13 bases between. The CDR3 contains 13 residues. The germline V gene encodes CDR1 SQVTM and CDR2 ANQGSEA. CDR3 DNA sequence: TGCAGCGTCATCACCGGGACTTACAATGAGCAGTTCTTC. Residues: CSVITGTYNEQFF.

V gene TRBV18 combines with J gene TRBJ2-5; 7 nucleotides align to TRBD1. This CDR3 contains 13 residues. After removal of 3 bases from V and 3 bases from J, the junction contained 1 base not matched to a gene. Per germline, CDR1 KGHSH and CDR2 LQKENI. CDR3 sequence: CASSPDRKETQYF. CDR3 coding DNA: TGTGCCAGCTCACCGGACAGGAAAGAGACCCAGTACTTC.

This clonotype has a handful of counts. CDR3 sequence reads: CASSSGQSSYNSPLHF. CDR3 DNA: TGCGCCAGCAGTTCGGGACAGAGCTCCTATAATTCACCCCTCCACTTT. The chain combines TRBV23-1 with TRBJ1-6; 7 bases are shared with TRBD1. TRBV23-1 is an open reading frame, and its role is uncertain. Unmatched junction bases numbered 4, after V lost 5 bases and J lost 0 bases. The CDR3 sequence is 16 residues long.

V gene TRBV29-1 combines with J gene TRBJ2-7; D is perhaps TRBD2 (6 bases). The germline gives CDR1 SQVTM, CDR2 ANQGSEA. The CDR3 runs 13 residues. V dropped 1 base and J dropped 2 bases, with 9 bases sitting between them. The CDR3 nucleotides read TGCAGCGTTGAAGTAGGAGGGACCTACGAGCAGTACTTC. Amino acid sequence: CSVEVGGTYEQYF.

This clonotype was found a few times. This chain joins TRBV11-2 and TRBJ1-1; the match to TRBD1 covers 8 bases. The CDR3 sequence is 15 residues long. Germline V lookup: CDR1 SGHAT, CDR2 FQNNGV. J lost 4 bases, V lost 4 bases, and 8 bases had no gene match. The CDR3 region has the DNA TGTGCCAGCAGCTCTACAGGGGGAAGAAGCACTGAAGCTTTCTTT. It yields the protein CASSSTGGRSTEAFF.

This clonotype appeared a few times. The V gene is TRBV21-1, the J gene TRBJ2-5; TRBD1 is the table's D call and was not checked against the DNA. TRBV21-1 constitutes a pseudogene. The CDR3 length is 16 residues. CDR3 in DNA: TGTGCCAGCAGCAAATTTCCTGGGGACAGGGAAGAGACCCAGTACTTC. It codes for CASSKFPGDREETQYF.

The chain recombines TRBV12-3 or TRBV12-4 with TRBJ2-5; tentatively, D is TRBD1 (7 bases). The ends were cut back, 4 bases at V and 3 bases at J, with 18 bases in the middle. The CDR3 totals 16 residues. The CDR3 here is CASSWTQGEEKETQYF. CDR3 in DNA: TGTGCCAGCAGTTGGACCCAGGGGGAGGAGAAAGAGACCCAGTACTTC.

This clonotype has a handful of counts. The rearrangement links TRBV5-1 to TRBJ2-5; the D gene is possibly TRBD2 (6 bases). Trimming stripped 4 bases from V and 9 bases from J, with 25 bases between. Germline loops: CDR1 SGHRS, CDR2 YFSETQ. This CDR3 has 16 amino acids. CDR3 amino acids: CASSLGLAPRDGAQYF. CDR3 in DNA: TGCGCCAGCAGCCTAGGGCTAGCGCCAAGAGACGGGGCCCAGTACTTC.

The table lists this clonotype with a few counts. The V gene is TRBV27, the J gene TRBJ2-7; D call uncertain. Germline CDR1 reads MNHEY; CDR2 reads SMNVEV (reference sequence). The CDR3 sequence is 16 residues long. V was shortened by 0 bases and J by 4 bases, with 16 bases between the two germline ends. The CDR3 spells CASSLSNGARLYEQYF. CDR3 bases: TGTGCCAGCAGTTTATCGAATGGCGCCAGATTGTACGAGCAGTACTTC.